This T cell receptor (beta chain) was found in a study of beta chain features in type 1 diabetes. Findings of the study overall: Any HLA type influence on TCRB rearrangement was left unresolved here. Patients with Type 1 diabetes showed moderately but significantly shorter TCRB CDR3s in all four CD4+ subsets.

Every bit of the isolated RNA underwent reverse transcription, so sequencing read expressed TCRB transcripts. About 3.57 million reads per sample on average were obtained from naive, central memory and regulatory T cell samples. Produced via immunoSEQ multiplex PCR; TCRdb's table is partial and in-frame only. The sample consists of roughly 70,000 clones, around 49% of them appearing once. The V gene's germline CDR1 is MNHEY and CDR2 SMNVEV (reference sequence). V was trimmed by 6 bases and J by 0 bases, leaving 12 bases between them. The CDR3 length is 15 residues. Comment on this clone: What it recognizes is unknown.

V usage is TRBV27 and J usage is TRBJ1-5; D perhaps matches TRBD1 (5 bases). The TCR originated in a young man with type 1 diabetes. Sequenced input: central memory CD4+ T cells from blood. CDR3 DNA: TGTGCCAGCAGGGCGGGGCAGAGTAGCAATCAGCCCCAGCATTTT. This sequence encodes CASRAGQSSNQPQHF.